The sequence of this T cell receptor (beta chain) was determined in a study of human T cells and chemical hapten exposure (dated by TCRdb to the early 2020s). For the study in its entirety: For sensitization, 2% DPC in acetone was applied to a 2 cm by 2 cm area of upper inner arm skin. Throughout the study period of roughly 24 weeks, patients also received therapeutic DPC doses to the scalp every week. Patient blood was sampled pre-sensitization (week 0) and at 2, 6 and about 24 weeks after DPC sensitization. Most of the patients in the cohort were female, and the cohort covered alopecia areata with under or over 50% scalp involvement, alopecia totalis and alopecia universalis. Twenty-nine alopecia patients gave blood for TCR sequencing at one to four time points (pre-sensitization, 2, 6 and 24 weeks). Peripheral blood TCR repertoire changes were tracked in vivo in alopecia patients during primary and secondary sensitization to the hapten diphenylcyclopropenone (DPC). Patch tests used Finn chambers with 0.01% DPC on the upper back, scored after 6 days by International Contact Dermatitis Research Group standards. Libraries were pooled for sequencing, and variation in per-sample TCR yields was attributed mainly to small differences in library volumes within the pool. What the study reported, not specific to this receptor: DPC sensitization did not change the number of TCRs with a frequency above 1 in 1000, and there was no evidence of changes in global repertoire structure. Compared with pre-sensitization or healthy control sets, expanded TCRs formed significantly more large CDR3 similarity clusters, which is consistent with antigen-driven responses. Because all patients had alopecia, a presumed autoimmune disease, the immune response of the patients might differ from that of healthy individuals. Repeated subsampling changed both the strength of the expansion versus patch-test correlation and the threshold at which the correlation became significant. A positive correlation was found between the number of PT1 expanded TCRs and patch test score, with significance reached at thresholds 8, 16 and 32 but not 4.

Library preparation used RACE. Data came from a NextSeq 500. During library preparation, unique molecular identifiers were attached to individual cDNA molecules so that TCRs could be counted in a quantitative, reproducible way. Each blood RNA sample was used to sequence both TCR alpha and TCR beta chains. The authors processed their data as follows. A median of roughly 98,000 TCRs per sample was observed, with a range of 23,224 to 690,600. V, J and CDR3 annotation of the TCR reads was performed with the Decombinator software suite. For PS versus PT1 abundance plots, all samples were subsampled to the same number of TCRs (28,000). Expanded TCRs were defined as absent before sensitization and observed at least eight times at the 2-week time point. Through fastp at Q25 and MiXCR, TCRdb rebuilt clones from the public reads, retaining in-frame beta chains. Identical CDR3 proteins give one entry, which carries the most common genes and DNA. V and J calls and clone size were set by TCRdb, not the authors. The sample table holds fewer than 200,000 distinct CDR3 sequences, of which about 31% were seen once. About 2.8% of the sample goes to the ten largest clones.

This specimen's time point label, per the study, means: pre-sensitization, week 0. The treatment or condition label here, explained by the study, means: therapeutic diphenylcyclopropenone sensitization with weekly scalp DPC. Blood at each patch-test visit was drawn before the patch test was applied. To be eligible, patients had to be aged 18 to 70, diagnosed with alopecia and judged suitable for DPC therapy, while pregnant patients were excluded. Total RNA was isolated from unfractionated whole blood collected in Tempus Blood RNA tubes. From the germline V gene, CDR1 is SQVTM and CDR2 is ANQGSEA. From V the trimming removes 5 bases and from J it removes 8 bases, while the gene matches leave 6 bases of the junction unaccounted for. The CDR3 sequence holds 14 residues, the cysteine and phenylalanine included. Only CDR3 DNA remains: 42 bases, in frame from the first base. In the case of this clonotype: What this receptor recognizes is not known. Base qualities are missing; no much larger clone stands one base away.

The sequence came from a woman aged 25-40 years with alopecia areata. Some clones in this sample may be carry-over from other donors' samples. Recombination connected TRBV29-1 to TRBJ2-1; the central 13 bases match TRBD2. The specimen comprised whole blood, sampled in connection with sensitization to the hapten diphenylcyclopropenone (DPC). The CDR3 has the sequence CSVSRTSGGDEQFF. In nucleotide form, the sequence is TGCAGCGTTTCCCGGACTAGCGGGGGCGATGAGCAGTTCTTC.